This T cell receptor (beta chain) was sequenced in a study of T cell repertoires in cytomegalovirus infection. Across the whole study: Through public TCR beta signatures, both CMV infection and matching HLA type were indicated.

Points from the study as a whole: Frequencies of public TCR beta families were cumulated, and this identified carriers of CMV plus the relevant HLA. Ex vivo, HLA-C-restricted CMV-specific TCR beta clonotypes prevailed over the rest of the response.

V dropped 2 bases and J dropped 10; count of bases not matched to a gene: 21. The V gene's germline CDR1 is MNHNY and CDR2 SVGAGI (reference sequence). The CDR3 extends over 19 amino acids. TCRdb redid the calling of the reads with MiXCR, one entry per CDR3 protein. The table records 700,000 to 950,000 distinct CDR3 sequences, around a third of them present only once. This clonotype was counted a few times. The antigen remains unidentified. The specimen was cultured CD8+ T cells from PBMCs, collected from culture after CMV antigen stimulation. This receptor was obtained from a human donor in good health (CMV status not recorded). Some clones in this sample may be carry-over from other donors' samples. The chain joins TRBV6-6 to TRBJ1-4; TRBD1 matches at 8 bases. CDR3 protein: CASSYRGQAGTAELGKLFF. The DNA for the CDR3 is TGTGCCAGCAGTTACCGGGGACAGGCTGGAACCGCCGAACTGGGAAAACTGTTTTTT.